The clone carrying this T cell receptor (beta chain) was picked up a small number of times. As yet, its antigen is unknown. This entry belongs to a study of beta chain features in type 1 diabetes. General study results and limits: All four CD4+ subsets of Type 1 diabetes patients contained TCRB CDR3s that were moderately but significantly shorter.

TCRB transcripts that were expressed got sequenced, as all of the isolated RNA had been reverse transcribed. The table came from immunoSEQ multiplex PCR; TCRdb's copy has only in-frame clones and leaves some out. The sample includes approximately 340,000 clones, more than 13% of them seen just once. Germline V gene lookup returns CDR1 LNHDA and CDR2 SQIVND (reference sequence). The ends lost 6 bases at V and 0 bases at J; junction bases unmatched: 5. The CDR3 is 15 amino acids. V gene TRBV19 combines with J gene TRBJ1-5, with TRBD1 matching 7 bases. Sample: naive CD4+ T cells from blood. The TCR sequence derives from a woman between 18 and 30 years old in good health. DNA of the CDR3: TGTGCCAGTAGAACCCGGGACAGTAGCAATCAGCCCCAGCATTTT. Its translation: CASRTRDSSNQPQHF. The whole variable domain, remainder taken from reference TRBV19 and TRBJ1-5, is DGGITQSPKYLFRKEGQNVTLSCEQNLNHDAMYWYRQDPGQGLRLIYYSQIVNDFQKGDIAEGYSVSREKKESFPLTVTSAQKNPTAFYLCASRTRDSSNQPQHFGDGTRLSIL.